Below, one T cell receptor beta chain is given with its context. The antigen remains unidentified. Germline CDR1 and CDR2: SEHNR and FQNEAQ (reference sequence). The CDR3 totals 15 residues. Trimming stripped 7 bases from V and 6 bases from J, with 18 bases between. This sample is part of a study of early stage breast cancer tumors. Study-wide points: Blood repertoires resembled normal breast more than tumor.

Profiling relied on immunoSEQ multiplex PCR, and the TCRdb table lists in-frame clones only, not all of them. Altogether several thousand clones are present, around 70% being singletons, with the ten largest covering 6.5% to 9%. Input material: breast tumor tissue. This TCR was sampled from a person between 50 and 60 years old with breast cancer. The chain employs TRBV7-9 and TRBJ2-2; weak D call: TRBD2 (5 bases). The CDR3 DNA reads TGTGCCAGCACCCAAACGGGGTGGCAGGCCGGGGAGCTGTTTTTT. Protein product: CASTQTGWQAGELFF.